This entry concerns a single T cell receptor beta chain. These data are taken from a study of cytomegalovirus exposure and HLA in healthy donors. In the PCR, 60 Vbeta and 13 Jbeta primers were used. The repertoire was sequenced with immunoSEQ multiplex PCR; TCRdb's copy has only in-frame clones and lacks some. The sample consists of around 100,000 clones, approximately 81% of them appearing once. Sequencing input: PBMCs. This TCR was sampled from a woman aged 18-29 years in good health and CMV-seropositive.

CDR3 nucleotides: TGTGCCAGCACCAAGCTAGCGGGAGAAACCGGGGAGCTGTTTTTT. The encoded protein is CASTKLAGETGELFF. The chain combines TRBV6-1 with TRBJ2-2; 10 nucleotides align to TRBD2. This CDR3 has 15 amino acids. Germline V gene data show CDR1 as MNHNS and CDR2 as SASEGT. Germline trimming cut 7 bases from V and 5 bases from J; bases unmatched to any gene: 7.